Included here is one T cell receptor (beta chain) sequence, with context. This clonotype was seen a few times. There is no known antigen for this receptor. No much larger clone exists at a distance of one base, and base qualities are not known. The data derive from a study of post-analysis software for immune sequencing data (dated by TCRdb to the mid-2010s). For context, the study as a whole: Disease courses on record covered relapsing-remitting, secondary progressive and progressive-relapsing multiple sclerosis, though some patients had no subtype annotation. The patient repertoires were compared against roughly 12 previously published healthy control repertoires obtained from donors aged roughly 6 to 26 years. A subset of samples was prepared in parallel using single-end sample barcoding, then pooled and co-amplified after Illumina adapter ligation.

Reading the germline V gene gives CDR1 MNHNS and CDR2 SASEGT. The germline ends are 22 bases apart after V is trimmed by 2 bases and J by 9 bases. Including the terminal cysteine and phenylalanine, the CDR3 comprises 16 residues. Of all the DNA, just the CDR3 is kept, 48 bases in frame from base 1. TCR beta repertoires were profiled from peripheral blood of approximately 13 young patients with multiple sclerosis to demonstrate the VDJtools post-analysis software. The multiple sclerosis patients were children and adolescents ranging in age from roughly 6 to 15 years. Receptor libraries were prepared by PCR. Sequencing took place on an Illumina HiSeq 2500. To reduce PCR and sequencing biases, unique molecular identifiers were incorporated into the TCR beta cDNA libraries. Approximately 500,000 cDNA molecules were obtained for every 1 to 10 million input T cells, so each molecule roughly corresponded to one T cell. The same protocol used for the earlier healthy control dataset was applied to prepare and sequence the patient libraries. Within a given batch, samples were prepared together, multiplexed and sequenced on the same HiSeq lane. On the authors' methods: Raw barcoded reads were processed with MIGEC, and single-read molecular identifier groups were discarded before consensus assembly and CDR3 extraction. VDJtools was used for post-analysis of the clonotype tables, and diversity was normalized by down-sampling every dataset to the size of the smallest sample. Repertoire overlap clustering matched CDR3 amino acid but not nucleotide sequences to correct batch-related cross-sample contamination. TCRdb handled the public reads itself, with Q25 trimming in fastp and clone calling in MiXCR, and kept productive beta chains. Rows merge per CDR3 protein into single entries with the most common DNA and genes. These V and J calls derive from TCRdb rather than the authors' analysis. This sample lists about 540,000 distinct CDR3 sequences; around a third were detected once. The leading ten clones occupy approximately 5.4% of the sample.

The paper's findings and limits, for the study overall: Compared with controls, multiple sclerosis patients had significantly lower normalized Chao1 diversity, a finding suggesting substantial peripheral T-cell clonal expansion. When samples were clustered directly using the F measure, samples prepared in the same batch co-clustered strongly, which prompted a batch-effect correction. Significantly higher frequencies in patients than in controls were found for a few TRBV segments, including TRBV5-6, TRBV5-1 and TRBV20-1. The multiple sclerosis patient group was slightly younger than the control group.

Sequenced input: blood. The receptor was isolated from a girl aged 2 to 17 with multiple sclerosis. The rearrangement combines TRBV6-1 with TRBJ1-2; the D gene cannot be resolved reliably. The CDR3 in this case is CASSERNGPGSQSYTF. In nucleotides, the sequence is TGTGCCAGCAGTGAACGAAACGGACCGGGAAGTCAAAGCTACACCTTC.